This T cell receptor (beta chain) was documented in a study of PD-L1 blockade in urothelial cancer. About the research overall: The study started patients on atezolizumab in the mid-2010s, giving 1,200 mg intravenously every 3 weeks. Study patients had been treated with 0 to 3 previous chemotherapy regimens.

This clone came up a few times. What went into each PCR as a spike was synthetic TCR analog templates. With amplified housekeeping genes, the DNA of FFPE tumors was quantified. Method: immunoSEQ multiplex PCR; TCRdb's copy keeps in-frame clones and lacks some. This sample has approximately 35,000 clones, with roughly 38% found just once. The sequences come from tumor tissue, collected before atezolizumab (anti-PD-L1) treatment. The receptor was derived from a man in his sixties with urothelial cancer.

CDR3 amino acids: CASSAGGRGLWNTGELFF. The CDR3 nucleotides read TGTGCCAGCAGCGCGGGTGGGAGGGGGCTATGGAACACCGGGGAGCTGTTTTTT. This chain uses TRBV6-4 with TRBJ2-2; D tentatively fits TRBD1 or TRBD2 (7 bases each). The V end lost 6 bases, the J end lost 1 base, and 21 bases lay between the germline ends. Looked up from germline, CDR1 is MRHNA and CDR2 is SNTAGT. The CDR3 contains 18 residues.